The 18 T cell receptor beta chains reported below all come from one sample, sequenced in a study of shared clonotypes between healthy human individuals. Naive-designated CD8 cells lacked CD45RO, were positively enriched for CCR7, and omitted terminally differentiated effector memory CD45RA+ cells. TCRdb keeps only in-frame clones here, not all; method: immunoSEQ multiplex PCR. The sample yields approximately 1.9 million clones, roughly 95% seen once. The material sequenced was naive CD8+ T cells from PBMCs. These receptors were collected from a man younger than 30 in good health. Some clones in this sample may be carry-over from other donors' samples.

To note about this clone: This specimen includes other DNA sequences encoding the same CDR3. This chain connects TRBV7-9 to TRBJ2-1; the match to TRBD2 covers 7 bases. This CDR3 region has 14 residues. The germline gives CDR1 SEHNR, CDR2 FQNEAQ (reference sequence). Trimming cost V 5 bases and J 0 bases; bases outside gene matches: 1. The DNA for the CDR3 is TGTGCCAGCAGCGCTAGCGGCTCCTACAATGAGCAGTTCTTC. Translating it yields CASSASGSYNEQFF.

This chain joins TRBV27 and TRBJ1-3; unclear D gene. The germline V gene encodes CDR1 MNHEY and CDR2 SMNVEV (reference sequence). The CDR3 has 15 residues. Trimming cost V 5 bases and J 4 bases, with 15 bases left between them. CDR3 in amino acids: CASSLHLGSGNTIYF. CDR3 DNA sequence: TGTGCCAGCAGTCTTCATCTGGGCTCCGGAAACACCATATATTTT.

Comment on this clone: Other nucleotide sequences in the sample specify the same CDR3. The J gene is TRBJ2-1, the V gene TRBV4-3; 16 bases are shared with TRBD2. Germline V gene lookup returns CDR1 LGHNA and CDR2 YSLEER. The CDR3 spans 17 residues. With V trimmed by 3 bases and J by 4 bases, 3 bases remained unmatched. CDR3 coding DNA: TGCGCCAGCAGCCAGGGACTAGCGGGAGGGCTATACAATGAGCAGTTCTTC. It specifies CASSQGLAGGLYNEQFF.

In this sample, this clone turned up once. This chain links TRBV6-4 with TRBJ2-7; 9 nucleotides line up with TRBD1. Germline V gene data show CDR1 as MRHNA and CDR2 as SNTAGT. V gave up 3 bases and J gave up 9 bases; unmatched junction bases: 15. CDR3 length: 16 residues. CDR3 coding DNA: TGTGCCAGCAGTGAGATGGGACAGGGAGTACGTTGCGTGCAGTACTTC. This translates into CASSEMGQGVRCVQYF.

The chain couples TRBV4-2 to TRBJ1-5; perhaps TRBD1 as D (5 bases). Trimming took off 0 bases at V and 4 bases at J, with 13 bases between the two ends. Germline V lookup: CDR1 LGHNA, CDR2 YNFKEQ. This CDR3 spans 16 amino acids. The CDR3 DNA reads TGTGCCAGCAGCCAAGAGGCCCCCAGGGAGAATCAGCCCCAGCATTTT. Translating it yields CASSQEAPRENQPQHF.

V and J are TRBV7-9 and TRBJ2-5; tentative D call: TRBD2 (6 bases). V dropped 11 bases and J dropped 5 bases, with 15 bases sitting between them. CDR1 SEHNR and CDR2 FQNEAQ come from the germline V gene (reference sequence). This CDR3 is built from 12 residues. The CDR3 sequence: CACRGGDETQYF. Written as DNA, the CDR3 is TGTGCCTGCCGAGGCGGGGACGAGACCCAGTACTTC.

The chain couples TRBV7-9 to TRBJ2-7; D ambiguous. CDR3 length equals 15 residues. The germline gives CDR1 SEHNR, CDR2 FQNEAQ (reference sequence). Deletions cut 1 base from V and 4 bases from J, with 14 bases between. CDR3 nucleotides: TGTGCCAGCAGCTTAGGCCAGACCTTCTGGTACGAGCAGTACTTC. It codes for CASSLGQTFWYEQYF.

The V and J genes are TRBV7-8 and TRBJ2-3; TRBD2 matches at 10 bases. Germline CDR1 reads SGHVS; CDR2 reads FQNEAQ. V lost 5 bases, J lost 0 bases, and 8 bases stayed unmatched. The length of the CDR3 is 17 residues. The CDR3 DNA sequence: TGTGCCAGCAGCCCGAGACTAGCGGGCCCTAGCACAGATACGCAGTATTTT. It translates to CASSPRLAGPSTDTQYF.

The chain joins TRBV28 to TRBJ2-7; 7 bases are a match to TRBD2. CDR1 is MDHEN and CDR2 is SYDVKM in the germline V gene. J gave up 3 bases and V 5 bases, and 13 bases lay outside the gene matches. This CDR3 is 16 amino acids long. CDR3 bases: TGTGCCAGCAGTATTTATGGGAGGGAAGTCATCTACGAGCAGTACTTC. Protein sequence: CASSIYGREVIYEQYF.

V usage is TRBV27 and J usage is TRBJ2-3; 12 bases are shared with TRBD2. CDR3 length: 17 residues. Germline V gene sequence: CDR1 MNHEY, CDR2 SMNVEV (reference sequence). With 2 bases clipped from V and 5 bases from J, the junction kept 8 bases outside the gene matches. This chain's CDR3 is CASSLPRLAGEVDTQYF. CDR3 sequence (DNA): TGTGCCAGCAGTTTACCGAGACTAGCGGGAGAGGTAGATACGCAGTATTTT.

The V gene is TRBV14, the J gene TRBJ1-1; D may be TRBD1 (5 bases). The CDR3 has 14 amino acids. In germline, CDR1 is SGHDN, CDR2 FVKESK. Trimming left V 8 bases short and J 5 bases short, with 18 bases between. CDR3 region: CASVPDGGGTEAFF. DNA for the CDR3: TGTGCCAGCGTCCCAGACGGTGGGGGGACTGAAGCTTTCTTT.

The chain carries TRBV7-2 and TRBJ2-1; a weak D match, TRBD2 (6 bases). Germline CDR1 and CDR2: SGHTA and FQGNSA. There are 14 residues in the CDR3. Trimming pared 1 base from V and 10 bases from J, leaving 14 bases between. The CDR3 region has the DNA TGTGCCAGCAGCTTAGAACGGGACTTATGGGAGCAGTTCTTC. It translates to CASSLERDLWEQFF.

The rearrangement joins TRBV7-9 to TRBJ2-2; D is uncertain. The V gene lost 5 bases and the J gene lost 3 bases, with 13 bases spanning the gap. The CDR3 sequence is 15 residues long. Germline-derived CDR1 and CDR2 are SEHNR and FQNEAQ (reference sequence). As DNA, the CDR3 is TGTGCCAGCAGCCCTCTGGAAGGGTACACCGGGGAGCTGTTTTTT. This gives the protein CASSPLEGYTGELFF.

The V call is TRBV7-9, the J call TRBJ1-2; possibly TRBD1 for D (5 bases). Trimming removed 8 bases from V and 2 bases from J, with 27 bases in between. This CDR3 contains 18 residues. Germline values: CDR1 SEHNR, CDR2 FQNEAQ (reference sequence). The CDR3 is CASEGDPRLHETNYGYTF. CDR3 DNA: TGTGCCAGCGAAGGGGACCCAAGACTCCACGAAACCAACTATGGCTACACCTTC.

Comment on this clone: At the DNA level, this CDR3 is encoded by other sequences in the same sample as well. The chain combines TRBV19 with TRBJ2-7, with D possibly being TRBD2 (6 bases). Trimming removed 3 bases at V and 3 bases at J, with 12 bases between. The germline gives CDR1 LNHDA, CDR2 SQIVND (reference sequence). This CDR3 spans 14 amino acids. This chain's CDR3 is CASSIGGSGYEQYF. The DNA for the CDR3 is TGTGCCAGTAGTATCGGAGGGTCAGGCTACGAGCAGTACTTC. The full variable domain, its missing parts supplied by reference TRBV19 and TRBJ2-7, is DGGITQSPKYLFRKEGQNVTLSCEQNLNHDAMYWYRQDPGQGLRLIYYSQIVNDFQKGDIAEGYSVSREKKESFPLTVTSAQKNPTAFYLCASSIGGSGYEQYFGPGTRLTVT.

Comments on this clone: Additional DNA sequences in this sample encode the identical CDR3. The rearrangement links TRBV7-9 to TRBJ2-1; 12 positions match TRBD2. Germline-derived CDR1 and CDR2 are SEHNR and FQNEAQ (reference sequence). The CDR3 sequence is 15 residues long. Trimming took 4 bases from V and 4 from J; bases not matched to a gene: 2. Written as DNA, the CDR3 is TGTGCCAGCAGCTCGGGACTAGCGGGTTACAATGAGCAGTTCTTC. Protein: CASSSGLAGYNEQFF.

Only one count was recorded for this clone. Other DNA variants within this sample encode the same CDR3. The gene calls are TRBV7-9 and TRBJ2-7; D call uncertain. Germline V gene lookup returns CDR1 SEHNR and CDR2 FQNEAQ (reference sequence). This CDR3 comprises 12 residues. V dropped 5 bases and J dropped 4 bases, with 9 bases sitting between them. The CDR3 loop is CASSPNGYEQYF. CDR3 sequence (DNA): TGTGCCAGCAGCCCAAACGGGTACGAGCAGTACTTC.

The chain is built from TRBV27 and TRBJ2-1; 10 bases fit TRBD2. Germline CDR1 is MNHEY and CDR2 is SMNVEV (reference sequence). The CDR3 has 17 amino acids. J lost 10 bases, V lost 4 bases, and 16 bases had no gene match. CDR3 protein: CASSSTHPPSGSFEQFF. The CDR3 DNA follows: TGTGCCAGCAGTTCAACTCACCCCCCTAGCGGGAGCTTCGAGCAGTTCTTC.